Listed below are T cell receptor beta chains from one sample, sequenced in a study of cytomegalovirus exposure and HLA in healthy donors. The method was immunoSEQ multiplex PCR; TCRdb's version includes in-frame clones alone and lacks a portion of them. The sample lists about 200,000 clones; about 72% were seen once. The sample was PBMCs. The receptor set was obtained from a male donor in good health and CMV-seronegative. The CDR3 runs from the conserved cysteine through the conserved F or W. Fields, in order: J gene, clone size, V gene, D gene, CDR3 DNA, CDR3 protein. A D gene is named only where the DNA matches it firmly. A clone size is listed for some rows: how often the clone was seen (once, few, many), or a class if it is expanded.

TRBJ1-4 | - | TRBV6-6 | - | TGTGCCAGCAGAGAAACAGGGTGGGGACCTAATGAAAAACTGTTTTTT | CASRETGWGPNEKLFF
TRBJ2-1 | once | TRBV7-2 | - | TGTGCCAGCAGCTTATTCCAGCGGAGATCTCCCTACAATGAGCAGTTCTTC | CASSLFQRRSPYNEQFF
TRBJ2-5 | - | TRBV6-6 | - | TGTGCCAGCAGCCAACGGGAGACCCAGTACTTC | CASSQRETQYF
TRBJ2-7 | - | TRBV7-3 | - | TGTGCCAGCAGCTTAAGCGGGACTCGTGGCGAGCAGTACTTC | CASSLSGTRGEQYF
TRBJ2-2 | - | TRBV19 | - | TGTGCCAGTAGTATAGCTAGTTTGAAGGCCGGGGAGCTGTTTTTT | CASSIASLKAGELFF
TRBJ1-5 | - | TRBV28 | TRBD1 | TGTGCCAGCAGTCCAAGGGGGCCTGGCAATCAGCCCCAGCATTTT | CASSPRGPGNQPQHF
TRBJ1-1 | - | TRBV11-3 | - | TGTGCCAGCAGCTTAGATGCCAGGACAGTGGCTTTCTTT | CASSLDARTVAFF
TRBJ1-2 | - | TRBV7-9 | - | TGTGCCAGCAGCTCCTCAGGGGACTATGGCTACACCTTC | CASSSSGDYGYTF
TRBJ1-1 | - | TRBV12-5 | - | TGTGCTAGTGGTTTGGCCCCTTCCCCCTCTGAAGCTTTCTTT | CASGLAPSPSEAFF
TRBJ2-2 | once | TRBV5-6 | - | TGTGCCAGCAGCTTTCGGGAACAGGGTGGCACCGGGGAGCTGTTTTTT | CASSFREQGGTGELFF
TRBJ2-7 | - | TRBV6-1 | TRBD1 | TGTGCCAGCAGAGAAGGGACAGGACCGACCTACGAGCAGTACTTC | CASREGTGPTYEQYF
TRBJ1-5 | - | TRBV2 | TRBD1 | TGTGCCAGCGTCGGACAGGGGGCCGGGGGGCGTTATAGCAATCAGCCCCAGCATTTT | CASVGQGAGGRYSNQPQHF
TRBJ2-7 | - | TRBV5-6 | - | TGTGCCAGCAGCTTGTACAGGAACTACGAGCAGTACTTC | CASSLYRNYEQYF
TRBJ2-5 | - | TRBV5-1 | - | TGCGCCAGCAGCTCCCCCCGGGACTCCAGTAGGGAGACCCAGTACTTC | CASSSPRDSSRETQYF
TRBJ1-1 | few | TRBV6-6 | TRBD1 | TGTGCCAGCAGTTACTCGAACAGGGGGAGTGAAGCTTTCTTT | CASSYSNRGSEAFF
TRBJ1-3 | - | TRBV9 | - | TGTGCCAGCAGCTTAGGAGACACCATATATTTT | CASSLGDTIYF
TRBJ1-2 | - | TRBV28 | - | TGTGCCAGCAGTCGGGTTTGGGCATCAGGGTCGGGTGGCTACACCTTC | CASSRVWASGSGGYTF
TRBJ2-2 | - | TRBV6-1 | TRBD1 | TGTGCCAGCAGTGGGTGGACAGGGGGTTTCACCGGGGAGCTGTTTTTT | CASSGWTGGFTGELFF
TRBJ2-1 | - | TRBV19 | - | TGTGCCAGTAGTATAGATCTATCGAATGAGCAGTTCTTC | CASSIDLSNEQFF
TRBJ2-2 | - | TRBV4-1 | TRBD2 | TGCGCCAGCAGCCAAGTGAGGATAGCGGGAGTGGGGGAGCTGTTTTTT | CASSQVRIAGVGELFF
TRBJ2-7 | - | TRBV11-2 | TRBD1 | TGTGCCAGCAGCATGGGACAGGCCTCCTACGAGCAGTACTTC | CASSMGQASYEQYF
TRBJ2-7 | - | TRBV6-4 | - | TGTGCCAGCAGTGAATGGGGGGACTACGAGCAGTACTTC | CASSEWGDYEQYF
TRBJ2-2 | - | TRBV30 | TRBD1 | TGTGCCTGGAGTGGCAGGGGGCGGGTATGGACCGGGGAGCTGTTTTTT | CAWSGRGRVWTGELFF
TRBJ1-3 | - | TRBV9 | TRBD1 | TGTGCCAGCAGCTCCCCGAAGGACAGGGGCCTCTCTGGAAACACCATATATTTT | CASSSPKDRGLSGNTIYF
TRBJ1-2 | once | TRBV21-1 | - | TGTGCCAGCAGCAAGGGGCCGACAGGGTATGGCTACACCTTC | CASSKGPTGYGYTF
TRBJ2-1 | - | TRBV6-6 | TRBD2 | TGTGCCAGCAGCCTACGGACTAGCGGGAACGGTGAGCAGTTCTTC | CASSLRTSGNGEQFF
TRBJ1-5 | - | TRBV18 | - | TGTGCCAGCTCACCAATGGCTGGCGTCGGGGGCAATCAGCCCCAGCATTTT | CASSPMAGVGGNQPQHF
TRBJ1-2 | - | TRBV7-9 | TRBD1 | TGTGCCAGCAGCTCCCAAAAGGGACAGAACTATGGCTACACCTTC | CASSSQKGQNYGYTF
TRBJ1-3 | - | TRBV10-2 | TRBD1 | TGCGCCAGCACCTTTAGACAGGGAAATCGCGGAAACACCATATATTTT | CASTFRQGNRGNTIYF
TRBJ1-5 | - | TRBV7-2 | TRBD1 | TGTGCCAGCAGCTCAACAGGGGGGAATCAGCCCCAGCATTTT | CASSSTGGNQPQHF
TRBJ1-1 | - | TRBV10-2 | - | TGCGCCAGCAGTGAGTCGACTCGAGGTGGTTTCTTT | CASSESTRGGFF
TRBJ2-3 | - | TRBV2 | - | TGTGCCAGCAGTCCGTTGGGGAGGATGGCAGATACGCAGTATTTT | CASSPLGRMADTQYF
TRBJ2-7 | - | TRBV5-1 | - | TGCGCCAGCAGCTTCCAGGGGTCGGCCGAGCAGTACTTC | CASSFQGSAEQYF
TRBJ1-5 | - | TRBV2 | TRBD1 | TGTGCCAGCACCCTTGGCCAGGGGGCTAGAAATCAGCCCCAGCATTTT | CASTLGQGARNQPQHF
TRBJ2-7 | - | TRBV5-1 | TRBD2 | TGCGCCAGCAATAGCGGGGCCACGTCCTACGAGCAGTACTTC | CASNSGATSYEQYF
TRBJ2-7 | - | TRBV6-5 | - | TGTGCCAGCAGTTACTCCTTAGGCGGGATCTCCTACGAGCAGTACTTC | CASSYSLGGISYEQYF
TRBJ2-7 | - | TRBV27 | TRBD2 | TGTGCCAGCAGTCTCCGGACTAGCGGGAGCAAAGGGGGCGAGCAGTACTTC | CASSLRTSGSKGGEQYF